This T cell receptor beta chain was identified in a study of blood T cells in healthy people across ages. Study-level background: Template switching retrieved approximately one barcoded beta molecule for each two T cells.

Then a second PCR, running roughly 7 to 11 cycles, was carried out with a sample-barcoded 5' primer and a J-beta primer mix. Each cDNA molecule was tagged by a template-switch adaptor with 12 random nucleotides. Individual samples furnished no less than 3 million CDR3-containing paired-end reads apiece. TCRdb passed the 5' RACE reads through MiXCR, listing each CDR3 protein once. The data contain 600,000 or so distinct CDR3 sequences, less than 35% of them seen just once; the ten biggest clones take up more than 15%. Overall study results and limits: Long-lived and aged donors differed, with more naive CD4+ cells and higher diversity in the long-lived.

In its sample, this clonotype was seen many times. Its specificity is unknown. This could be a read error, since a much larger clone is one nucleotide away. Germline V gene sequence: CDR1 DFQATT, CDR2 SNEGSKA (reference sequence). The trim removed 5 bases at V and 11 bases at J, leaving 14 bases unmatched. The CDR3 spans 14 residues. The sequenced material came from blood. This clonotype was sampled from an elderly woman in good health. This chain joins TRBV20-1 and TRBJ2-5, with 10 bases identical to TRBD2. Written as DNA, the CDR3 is TGCAGTGCTCGGAGTACTAGCGGGGTCAATGAGCAGTACTTC. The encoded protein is CSARSTSGVNEQYF.